These 7 T cell receptor beta chains came from one sample sequenced in a study of cytomegalovirus exposure and HLA in healthy donors. PCR primers comprised 60 Vbeta and 13 Jbeta primers. Repertoires were generated with immunoSEQ multiplex PCR, while TCRdb's copy carries only in-frame clones and drops some. Recorded for this sample: around 60,000 clones. The sample taken for sequencing was PBMCs. Every receptor here comes from a man aged 25-45 years in good health and CMV-seropositive.

The rearrangement links TRBV27 to TRBJ2-3; possible D gene TRBD2, 6 bases. V lost 3 bases and J lost 6, with 13 bases in between. CDR3 size: 14 residues. From germline, CDR1 is MNHEY and CDR2 SMNVEV (reference sequence). CDR3 protein: CASSLWDGGDTQYF. The CDR3 region has the DNA TGTGCCAGCAGTTTGTGGGACGGAGGGGATACGCAGTATTTT.

In nucleotides, the CDR3 is TGCGCCAGCAGCCAAGATACCCTAGCGGAGTACAATGAGCAGTTCTTC. It specifies CASSQDTLAEYNEQFF. The chain recombines TRBV4-1 with TRBJ2-1, with 7 bases fitting TRBD2. Trimming cost V 0 bases and J 4 bases; bases outside gene matches: 6. This CDR3 has 16 residues. Germline V gene sequence: CDR1 MGHRA, CDR2 YSYEKL.

CDR3 region: CASSSNQETQYF. Here the CDR3 DNA reads TGCGCCAGCAGCTCAAACCAAGAGACCCAGTACTTC. The chain is built from TRBV5-1 and TRBJ2-5; unclear D gene. CDR3 length: 12 amino acids. Germline V CDR1 and CDR2: SGHRS, YFSETQ. Trimming left V 3 bases short and J 0 bases short, with 3 bases between.

The rearrangement uses TRBV4-2 and TRBJ2-3; no firm D call. Germline CDR1 is LGHNA and CDR2 is YNFKEQ. V was clipped by 1 base and J by 2 bases, with 13 bases between them. The CDR3 totals 16 residues. The CDR3, as DNA: TGTGCCAGCAGCCAAGGTGCAGGCGCCCTCACAGATACGCAGTATTTT. Its protein is CASSQGAGALTDTQYF.

The chain uses TRBV19 and TRBJ1-1, with 10 bases aligning to TRBD1. Germline CDR1 is LNHDA and CDR2 is SQIVND (reference sequence). The V and J ends lost 3 bases and 1 base, in that order; junction bases with no gene match: 2. The CDR3 loop spans 15 amino acids. The CDR3 nucleotides read TGTGCCAGTAGTATGAGGGACAGGGGGAACACTGAAGCTTTCTTT. It codes for CASSMRDRGNTEAFF.

This chain uses TRBV29-1 with TRBJ2-7; 11 bases line up with TRBD2. V lost 3 bases and J lost 9; bases outside the gene matches: 7. This CDR3 spans 13 amino acids. Germline V lookup: CDR1 SQVTM, CDR2 ANQGSEA. The CDR3 region is CSVDTSGSPRQYF. CDR3 bases: TGCAGCGTTGACACTAGCGGGAGCCCCAGGCAGTACTTC.

This chain links TRBV2 with TRBJ1-2; 9 bases are a match to TRBD1. From germline, CDR1 is SNHLY and CDR2 FYNNEI. The trim removed 7 bases at V and 8 bases at J, leaving 14 bases unmatched. The CDR3 sequence is 15 residues long. CDR3 loop: CASILRGQGDGGYTF. CDR3 nucleotide sequence: TGTGCCAGCATTCTGAGGGGACAGGGTGATGGAGGCTACACCTTC. Together with reference TRBV2 and TRBJ1-2, the CDR3 gives the full variable domain: EPEVTQTPSHQVTQMGQEVILRCVPISNHLYFYWYRQILGQKVEFLVSFYNNEISEKSEIFDDQFSVERPDGSNFTLKIRSTKLEDSAMYFCASILRGQGDGGYTFGSGTRLTVV.